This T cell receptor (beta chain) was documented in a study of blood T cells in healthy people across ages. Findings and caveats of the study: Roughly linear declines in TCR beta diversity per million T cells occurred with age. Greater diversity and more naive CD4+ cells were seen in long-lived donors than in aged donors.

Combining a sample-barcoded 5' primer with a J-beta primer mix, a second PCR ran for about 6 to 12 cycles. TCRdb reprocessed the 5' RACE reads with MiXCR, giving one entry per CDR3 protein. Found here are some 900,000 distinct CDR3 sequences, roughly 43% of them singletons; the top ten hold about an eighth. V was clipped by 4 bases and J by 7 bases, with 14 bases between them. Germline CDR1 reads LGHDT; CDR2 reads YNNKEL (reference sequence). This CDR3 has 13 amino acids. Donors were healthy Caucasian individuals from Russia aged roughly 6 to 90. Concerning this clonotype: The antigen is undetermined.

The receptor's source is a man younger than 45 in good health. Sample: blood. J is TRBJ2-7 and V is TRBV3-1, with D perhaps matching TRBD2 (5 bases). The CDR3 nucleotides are TGTGCCAGCAGCCGTCGTGGGGAGAGAGAGCAGTACTTC. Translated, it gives CASSRRGEREQYF.